This TCR beta chain appears in the sequencing data of a study of human T cells and chemical hapten exposure. Across the whole study: Largely, small differences in pooled library volume made per-sample TCR yields vary.

Time point noted: patch test 1, 2 weeks after DPC sensitization. Treatment of the sample: therapeutic diphenylcyclopropenone sensitization with weekly scalp DPC. Regarding the study as a whole: No shift was seen in TCRs above 1 in 1000 frequency with DPC sensitization.

As concerns this clonotype: Its antigen is not known. This is likely a read error, given that the CDR3 carries no conserved phenylalanine or tryptophan at its end.

During construction of the library, unique molecular identifiers were attached to individual cDNA molecules for quantitative, reproducible TCR counting. MiXCR, run by TCRdb on the RACE reads, gives a single entry per CDR3 protein. The sample carries 150,000 to 200,000 distinct CDR3 sequences, more than 14% recorded once. Germline V gives CDR1 DFQATT, CDR2 SNEGSKA (reference sequence). CDR3 length equals 13 residues. V was clipped by 6 bases and J by 8 bases; unmatched bases: 9. Sample: whole blood, taken in connection with sensitization to the hapten diphenylcyclopropenone (DPC). J is TRBJ2-1 and V is TRBV20-1, with 8 bases that match TRBD1. This TCR derives from a woman between 25 and 40 years old with alopecia areata. Some clones in this sample may be carry-over from other donors' samples. CDR3 sequence reads: CSALGQGGDEQFL. The CDR3, as DNA: TGCAGTGCACTCGGACAGGGCGGGGATGAGCAGTTCTTA.